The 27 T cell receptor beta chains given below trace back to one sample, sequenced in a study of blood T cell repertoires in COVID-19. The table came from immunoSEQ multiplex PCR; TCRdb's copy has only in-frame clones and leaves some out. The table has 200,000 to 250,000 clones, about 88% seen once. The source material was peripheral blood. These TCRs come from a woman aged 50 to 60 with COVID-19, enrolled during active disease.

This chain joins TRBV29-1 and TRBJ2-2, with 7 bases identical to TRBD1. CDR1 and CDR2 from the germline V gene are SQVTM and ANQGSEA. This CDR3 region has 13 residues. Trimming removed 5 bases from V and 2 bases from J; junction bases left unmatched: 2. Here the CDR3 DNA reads TGCAGCGTTAGGGGGCCCAACACCGGGGAGCTGTTTTTT. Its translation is CSVRGPNTGELFF.

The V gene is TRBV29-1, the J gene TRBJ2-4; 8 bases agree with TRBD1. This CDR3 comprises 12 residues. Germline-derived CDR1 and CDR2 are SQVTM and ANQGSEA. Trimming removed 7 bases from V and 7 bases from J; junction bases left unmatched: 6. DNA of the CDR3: TGCAGCGCCCTGACAGGGGCGAACATTCAGTACTTC. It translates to CSALTGANIQYF.

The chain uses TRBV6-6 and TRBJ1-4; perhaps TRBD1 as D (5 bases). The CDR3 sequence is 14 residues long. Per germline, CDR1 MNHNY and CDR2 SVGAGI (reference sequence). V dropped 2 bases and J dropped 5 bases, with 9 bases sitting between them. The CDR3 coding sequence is TGTGCCAGCAGTTACGGGGGGATCAATGAAAAACTGTTTTTT. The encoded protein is CASSYGGINEKLFF.

CDR3 sequence (DNA): TGTGCCAGCAGTTTTACAGCCGGGGGGCCCCAGCATTTT. Its translation is CASSFTAGGPQHF. The gene calls are TRBV12-3 or TRBV12-4 and TRBJ1-5; D might be TRBD1 (5 bases). V lost 3 bases and J 9 bases, leaving 12 bases between the germline ends. This CDR3 comprises 13 residues.

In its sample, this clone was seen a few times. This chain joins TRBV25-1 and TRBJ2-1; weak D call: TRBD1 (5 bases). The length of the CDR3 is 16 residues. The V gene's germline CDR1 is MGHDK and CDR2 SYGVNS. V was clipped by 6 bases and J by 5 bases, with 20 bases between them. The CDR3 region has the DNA TGTGCCAGCAGGTACGTGGGGCTTACAGGAGACAATGAGCAGTTCTTC. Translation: CASRYVGLTGDNEQFF.

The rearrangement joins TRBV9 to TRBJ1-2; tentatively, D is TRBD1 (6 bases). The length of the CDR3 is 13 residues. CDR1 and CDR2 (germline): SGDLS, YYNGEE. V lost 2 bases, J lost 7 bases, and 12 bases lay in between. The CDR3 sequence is CASSVRGAGGYTF. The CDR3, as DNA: TGTGCCAGCAGCGTGCGGGGGGCGGGTGGCTACACCTTC.

The CDR3 DNA follows: TGTGCCAGCCACCCAGGGGGCAAGTACACCGGGGAGCTGTTTTTT. Amino acid sequence: CASHPGGKYTGELFF. The V call is TRBV6-4, the J call TRBJ2-2, with 8 bases lining up with TRBD1. Germline values: CDR1 MRHNA, CDR2 SNTAGT. J gave up 3 bases and V 8 bases, and 8 bases lay outside the gene matches. The CDR3 covers 15 residues.

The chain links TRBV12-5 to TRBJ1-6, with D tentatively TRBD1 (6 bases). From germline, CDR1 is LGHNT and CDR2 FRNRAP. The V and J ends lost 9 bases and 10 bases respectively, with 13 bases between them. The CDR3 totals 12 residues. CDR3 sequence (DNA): TGTGCTAGCCAGGGGCTGGGGTCACCCCTCCACTTT. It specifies CASQGLGSPLHF.

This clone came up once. The CDR3 coding sequence is TGTGCCAGCAGTCGGGAGGCCGGGGAGAATGAGCAGTTCTTC. Protein product: CASSREAGENEQFF. V gene TRBV27 combines with J gene TRBJ2-1; 7 bases match TRBD2. The V and J ends lost 5 bases and 7 bases, in that order; junction bases with no gene match: 8. The CDR3 spans 14 residues. Germline CDR1 reads MNHEY; CDR2 reads SMNVEV (reference sequence).

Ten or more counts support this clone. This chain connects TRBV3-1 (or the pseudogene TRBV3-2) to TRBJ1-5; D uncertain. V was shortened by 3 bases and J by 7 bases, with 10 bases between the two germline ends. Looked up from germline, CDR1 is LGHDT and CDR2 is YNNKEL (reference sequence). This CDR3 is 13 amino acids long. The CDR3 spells CASSHGREQPQHF. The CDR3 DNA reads TGTGCCAGCAGCCACGGGCGGGAACAGCCCCAGCATTTT.

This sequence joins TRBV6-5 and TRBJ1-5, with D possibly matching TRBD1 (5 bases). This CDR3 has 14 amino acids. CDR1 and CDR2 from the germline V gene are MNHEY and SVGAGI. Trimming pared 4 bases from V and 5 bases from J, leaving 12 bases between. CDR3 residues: CASSLGVFYQPQHF. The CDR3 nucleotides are TGTGCCAGCAGTTTAGGGGTCTTCTATCAGCCCCAGCATTTT.

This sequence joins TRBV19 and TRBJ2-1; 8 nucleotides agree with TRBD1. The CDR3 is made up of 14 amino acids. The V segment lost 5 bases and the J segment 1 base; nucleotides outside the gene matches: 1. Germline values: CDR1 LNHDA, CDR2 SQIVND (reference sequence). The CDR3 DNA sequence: TGTGCCAGTAGTTGGACAGGGTCCTACAATGAGCAGTTCTTC. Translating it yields CASSWTGSYNEQFF. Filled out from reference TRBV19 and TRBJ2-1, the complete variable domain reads DGGITQSPKYLFRKEGQNVTLSCEQNLNHDAMYWYRQDPGQGLRLIYYSQIVNDFQKGDIAEGYSVSREKKESFPLTVTSAQKNPTAFYLCASSWTGSYNEQFFGPGTRLTVL.

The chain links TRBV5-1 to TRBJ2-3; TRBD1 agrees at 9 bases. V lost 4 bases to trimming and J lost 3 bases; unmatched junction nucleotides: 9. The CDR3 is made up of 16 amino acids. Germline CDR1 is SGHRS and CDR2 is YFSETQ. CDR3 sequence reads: CASSIGQGRITDTQYF. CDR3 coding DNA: TGCGCCAGCAGCATAGGACAGGGGAGGATTACAGATACGCAGTATTTT.

Here the CDR3 reads CASSLEGVGSNQPQHF. CDR3 sequence (DNA): TGCGCCAGCAGCTTAGAGGGGGTCGGGAGCAATCAGCCCCAGCATTTT. The chain couples TRBV5-1 to TRBJ1-5; possibly TRBD1 for D (6 bases). The length of the CDR3 is 16 residues. Germline V gives CDR1 SGHRS, CDR2 YFSETQ. V dropped 2 bases and J dropped 1 base, with 13 bases sitting between them.

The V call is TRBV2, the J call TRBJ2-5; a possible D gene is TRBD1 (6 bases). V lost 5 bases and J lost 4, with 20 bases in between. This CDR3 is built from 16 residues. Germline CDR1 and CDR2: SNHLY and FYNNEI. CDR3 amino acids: CASSQTQGRGGETQYF. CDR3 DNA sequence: TGTGCCAGCAGTCAAACTCAGGGAAGAGGGGGAGAGACCCAGTACTTC.

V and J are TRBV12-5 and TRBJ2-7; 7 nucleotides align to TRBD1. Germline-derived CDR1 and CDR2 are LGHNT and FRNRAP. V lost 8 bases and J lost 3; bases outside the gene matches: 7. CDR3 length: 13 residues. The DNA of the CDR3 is TGTGCTAGTTCGTGGGCAGGGGGCTACGAGCAGTACTTC. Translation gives CASSWAGGYEQYF.

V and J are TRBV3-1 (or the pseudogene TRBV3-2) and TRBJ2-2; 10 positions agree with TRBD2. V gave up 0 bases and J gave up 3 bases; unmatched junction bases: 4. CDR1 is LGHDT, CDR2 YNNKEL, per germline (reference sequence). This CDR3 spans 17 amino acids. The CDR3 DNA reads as TGTGCCAGCAGCCAAGAGCTGCTAGCGGGGGACACCGGGGAGCTGTTTTTT. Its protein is CASSQELLAGDTGELFF.

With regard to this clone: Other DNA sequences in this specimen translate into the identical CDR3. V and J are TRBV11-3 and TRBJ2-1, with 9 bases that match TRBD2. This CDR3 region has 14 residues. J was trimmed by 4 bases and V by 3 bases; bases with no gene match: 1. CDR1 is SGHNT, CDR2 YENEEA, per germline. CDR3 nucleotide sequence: TGTGCCAGCAGCTTGACTAGCGGATACAATGAGCAGTTCTTC. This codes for CASSLTSGYNEQFF.

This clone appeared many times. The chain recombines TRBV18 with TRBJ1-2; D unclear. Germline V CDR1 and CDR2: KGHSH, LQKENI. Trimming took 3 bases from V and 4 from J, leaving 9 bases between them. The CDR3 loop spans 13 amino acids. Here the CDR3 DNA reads TGTGCCAGCTCACCTACATACCCCTATGGCTACACCTTC. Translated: CASSPTYPYGYTF.

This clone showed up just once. The CDR3 is CASSPLWRGRVVSYEQYF. The CDR3 region has the DNA TGTGCCAGCAGTCCCCTTTGGCGGGGGCGCGTCGTCTCCTACGAGCAGTACTTC. The chain is built from TRBV6-6 and TRBJ2-7, with D possibly being TRBD2 (7 bases). CDR3 length equals 18 residues. The V end was cut by 5 bases, the J end by 0 bases, with 23 bases between. The V gene's germline CDR1 is MNHNY and CDR2 SVGAGI (reference sequence).

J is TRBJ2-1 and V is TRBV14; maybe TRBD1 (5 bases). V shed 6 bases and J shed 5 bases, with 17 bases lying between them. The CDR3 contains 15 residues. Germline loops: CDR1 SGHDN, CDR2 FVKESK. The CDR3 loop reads CASREGARDNNEQFF. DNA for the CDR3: TGTGCCAGCAGGGAAGGTGCCAGGGATAACAATGAGCAGTTCTTC.

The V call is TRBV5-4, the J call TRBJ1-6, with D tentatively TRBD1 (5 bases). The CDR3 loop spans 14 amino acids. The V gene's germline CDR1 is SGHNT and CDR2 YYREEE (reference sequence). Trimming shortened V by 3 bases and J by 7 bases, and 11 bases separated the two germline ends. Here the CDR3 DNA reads TGTGCCAGCAGCTCCACAGGCTCCAATTCACCCCTCCACTTT. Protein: CASSSTGSNSPLHF.

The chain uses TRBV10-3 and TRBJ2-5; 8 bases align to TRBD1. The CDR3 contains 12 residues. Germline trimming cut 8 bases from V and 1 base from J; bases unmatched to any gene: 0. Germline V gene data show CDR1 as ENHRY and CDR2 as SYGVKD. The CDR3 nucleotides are TGTGCCATCGGGACAGGCCAAGAGACCCAGTACTTC. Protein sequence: CAIGTGQETQYF.

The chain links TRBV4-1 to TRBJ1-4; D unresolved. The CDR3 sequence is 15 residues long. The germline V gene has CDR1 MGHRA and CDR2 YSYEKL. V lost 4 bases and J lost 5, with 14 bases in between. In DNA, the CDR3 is TGCGCCAGCAGCCGACCCGGACTGACGAATGAAAAACTGTTTTTT. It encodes CASSRPGLTNEKLFF.

In DNA form, the CDR3 reads TGCGCCAGCAGCCCCGGACAGGAGACCCAGTACTTC. Residues: CASSPGQETQYF. The V call is TRBV5-1, the J call TRBJ2-5; D might be TRBD1 (6 bases). Trimming left V 4 bases short and J 5 bases short, with 9 bases between. The CDR3 extends over 12 amino acids. Germline CDR1 reads SGHRS; CDR2 reads YFSETQ.

The CDR3 loop reads CASSTRGGLRIHGYTF. The CDR3 DNA sequence: TGTGCCAGCAGCACTCGGGGGGGGCTACGCATCCATGGCTACACCTTC. The V gene is TRBV21-1, the J gene TRBJ1-2. TRBV21-1 is classified as a pseudogene. This CDR3 has 16 amino acids.

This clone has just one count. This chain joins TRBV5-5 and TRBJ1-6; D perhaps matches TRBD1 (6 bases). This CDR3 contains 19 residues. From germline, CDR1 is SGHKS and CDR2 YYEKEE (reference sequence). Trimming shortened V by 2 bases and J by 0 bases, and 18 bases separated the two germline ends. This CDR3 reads CASSLIPQGFSSYNSPLHF. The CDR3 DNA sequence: TGTGCCAGCAGCTTAATCCCACAGGGATTCAGCTCCTATAATTCACCCCTCCACTTT.